This is a list of T cell receptor beta chains from one sample in a study of CD8 T cells in ankylosing spondylitis. One entry per CDR3 protein results from TCRdb running MiXCR on the 5' RACE reads. This sample has around 770,000 distinct CDR3 sequences, with under 20% found just once. Sequencing was performed on blood, either unsorted or a sorted T cell fraction (not recorded which). The receptors were sampled from a male donor with ankylosing spondylitis. CDR3s include the opening cysteine and the closing phenylalanine or tryptophan. D genes are given only for firm matches. Only some rows state a clone size, as once, few, many or a class for expanded clones.

abundance,j_gene,d_gene,v_gene,len,CDR3nt,CDR3aa
many,TRBJ2-2,TRBD2,TRBV20-1,14,TGCAGTGCTGCGGGACTAGCGGGGCACGGGGAGCTGTTTTTT,CSAAGLAGHGELFF
NA,TRBJ2-3,TRBD1,TRBV5-1,16,TGCGCCAGCAGCTCTTGGCCCGAGACAGGGACAGATACGCAGTATTTT,CASSSWPETGTDTQYF
few,TRBJ1-5,NA,TRBV5-6,14,TGTGCCAGCAGCGAGGGAGGAGGGGTTCAGCCCCAGCATTTT,CASSEGGGVQPQHF
few,TRBJ2-1,NA,TRBV6-5,12,TGTGCCAGCAGTTACTCCGGGTATGAGCAGTTCTTC,CASSYSGYEQFF
NA,TRBJ2-5,TRBD2,TRBV7-9,17,TGTGCCAGCAGCTTAGGAGGTAGCGGGGGGTCCCAAGAGACCCAGTACTTC,CASSLGGSGGSQETQYF
NA,TRBJ2-5,TRBD2,TRBV6-1,18,TGTGCCAGCAGGGCAAAGGGACTAGCGGGGGGGCCCAGAGAGACCCAGTACTTC,CASRAKGLAGGPRETQYF
few,TRBJ2-1,TRBD1,TRBV18,15,TGTGCCAGCTCACCCCGACAGGGGGAAGCTTATGAGCAGTTCTTC,CASSPRQGEAYEQFF
NA,TRBJ1-1,NA,TRBV18,16,TGTGCCAGCTCAATTACAGGGACCCGAGTTTTCGCTGAAGCTTTCTTT,CASSITGTRVFAEAFF
NA,TRBJ1-1,NA,TRBV20-1,13,TGCAGTGCTAGAGTGGAGGGGTTCACTGAAGCTTTCTTT,CSARVEGFTEAFF
few,TRBJ2-3,NA,TRBV5-1,13,TGCGCCAGCAGCTGGCTGGGAACAGATACGCAGTATTTT,CASSWLGTDTQYF
NA,TRBJ2-7,NA,TRBV4-1,15,TGCGCCAGCAGCCAATATCAATTAGGGGCCTACGAGCAGTACTTC,CASSQYQLGAYEQYF
NA,TRBJ2-7,NA,TRBV15,16,TGTGCCACCAGCAGAGTCGGGGTGACTCGCTCCTACGAGCAGTACTTC,CATSRVGVTRSYEQYF
NA,TRBJ2-7,NA,TRBV5-6,11,TGTGCCAGTGACGCGGGTTACGAGCAGTACTTC,CASDAGYEQYF
NA,TRBJ2-5,NA,TRBV11-2,13,TGTGCCAGCAGCTCCACAGGGAAAGAGACCCAGTACTTC,CASSSTGKETQYF
NA,TRBJ2-1,TRBD2,TRBV13,18,TGTGCCAGCAGCTCCAGGACTAGCGGGAGTGTCTCCTACAATGAGCAGTTCTTC,CASSSRTSGSVSYNEQFF
NA,TRBJ2-7,TRBD2,TRBV4-1,15,TGCGCCAGCAGCCAGGACAGCGGGGGGACCTACGAGCAGTACTTC,CASSQDSGGTYEQYF
few,TRBJ2-5,NA,TRBV13,15,TGTGCCAGCAGCTTACGGCCCGGGGGCCAAGAGACCCAGTACTTC,CASSLRPGGQETQYF
many,TRBJ2-5,NA,TRBV2,13,TGTGCCAGCAGTGCCGGGAACCAAGAGACCCAGTACTTC,CASSAGNQETQYF